This section outlines one T cell receptor beta chain sequence together with its context. Its antigen is undetermined. Germline CDR1 LGHNA, CDR2 YNFKEQ. The V end lost 1 base, the J end lost 8 bases, and 15 bases lay between the germline ends. The CDR3 is 16 residues long. This entry comes from a study of response to subunit inactivated influenza vaccine. TCRdb processed the RT-PCR reads anew with MiXCR; each CDR3 protein has one entry. The sample gives over 300,000 distinct CDR3 sequences, around a fifth of which show up once; roughly 10% is in the top ten. Whole-study findings and limits: The authors proposed limited new T cell recruitment per seasonal influenza vaccination.

The source was PBMCs from blood, collected approximately 20 months after vaccination. The chain has TRBV4-2 and TRBJ1-6; D is possibly TRBD1 (6 bases). The TCR originated in a man aged 50-75 years who received an inactivated influenza vaccine. The CDR3 reads CASSQVGGRMDSPLHF. DNA of the CDR3: TGTGCCAGCAGCCAAGTTGGGGGCAGGATGGATTCACCCCTCCACTTT.